This T cell receptor (beta chain) was captured in a study of spatial heterogeneity in lung cancer. Regarding time point: blood at routine non-recurrence follow-up after resection. Sequencing was performed on whole RNA extracted from tumor and nontumor lung tissue, or from frozen PBMC, and the material was left unsorted. TCRdb reprocessed the 5' RACE reads with MiXCR, giving one entry per CDR3 protein. The sample yields some 110,000 distinct CDR3 sequences, about 12% seen once. This clonotype was observed a few times. This TCR was recovered from a male donor with early-stage non-small cell lung cancer. The starting material was PBMCs, obtained at follow-up.

The chain's CDR3 is CAIRDGRANTGELFF. The CDR3 DNA follows: TGTGCCATCAGGGACGGCAGGGCGAACACCGGGGAGCTGTTTTTT. This chain connects TRBV10-3 to TRBJ2-2; weak D call: TRBD1 (5 bases). This CDR3 spans 15 amino acids. Trimming took 6 bases from V and 0 from J, leaving 11 bases between them. Germline CDR1 reads ENHRY; CDR2 reads SYGVKD.